This T cell receptor beta chain appears in the sequencing data of a study of metastatic and nonmetastatic thyroid tumors. The wider study: The comparison covered peripheral blood and tumor or nodule tissue in malignant and benign thyroid patients. Findings of the study overall: Across blood and tumor, TCR beta diversity in malignant thyroid tumors was reportedly significantly higher than in benign nodules.

Every patient underwent thyroid surgery untreated. Original processing methods: Between-group CDR3 differences, defined by clinicopathological status, yielded a distant-metastasis classifier for papillary thyroid cancer. With MiXCR, TCRdb called clones anew from the PCR reads. The V and J calls and clone size are TCRdb's, not the authors'. The sample contains tens of thousands of clones, around 16% of which appear only once. Germline CDR1 is LGHDT and CDR2 is YNNKEL (reference sequence). Trimming shortened V by 0 bases and J by 9 bases, and 18 bases separated the two germline ends. The CDR3 sequence is 16 residues long. This clone was observed many times. Its antigen is not known.

This TCR was sampled from a male donor with papillary thyroid cancer or a benign thyroid nodule (not recorded which). Some clones in this sample may be carry-over from other donors' samples. The rearrangement links TRBV3-1 to TRBJ1-3, with no clear D. Sequencing was performed on blood. CDR3 protein: CASSQDLSGILGTIYF. CDR3 nucleotides: TGTGCCAGCAGCCAAGATCTTTCAGGAATATTGGGCACCATATATTTT.